This is a list of T cell receptor beta chains from one sample in a study of T cells in Graves' hyperthyroidism and ophthalmopathy. Each CDR3 protein gets one entry after TCRdb re-called the multiplex PCR reads with MiXCR. The sample includes 560,000 or so distinct CDR3 sequences, about 20% of them seen just once. The material sequenced was blood. The receptors were gathered from a middle-aged man with Graves' ophthalmopathy. CDR3s include the opening cysteine and the closing phenylalanine or tryptophan. For some rows the clone size is stated as once, few or many, or as a class when expanded; others skip it.

abundance: few; j_gene: TRBJ1-1; v_gene: TRBV13; CDR3aa: CASSSQLGKAFF
abundance: -; j_gene: TRBJ2-7; v_gene: TRBV5-1; CDR3aa: CASSAGGGPLEQYF
abundance: -; j_gene: TRBJ2-1; v_gene: TRBV20-1; CDR3aa: CSANSYNEQFF
abundance: few; j_gene: TRBJ2-3; v_gene: TRBV9; CDR3aa: CASSGTSPPLDTQYF
abundance: -; j_gene: TRBJ1-2; v_gene: TRBV5-8; CDR3aa: CASSFPGATFGYTF
abundance: few; j_gene: TRBJ1-5; v_gene: TRBV18; CDR3aa: CASSPSSTDSNQPQHF
abundance: few; j_gene: TRBJ1-6; v_gene: TRBV18; CDR3aa: CASSPQAGWDSPLHF
abundance: -; j_gene: TRBJ2-1; v_gene: TRBV19; CDR3aa: CASTIYGTSGRAVSEQFF
abundance: -; j_gene: TRBJ2-7; v_gene: TRBV29-1; CDR3aa: CSVEIRQGGSYEQYF
abundance: once; j_gene: TRBJ2-5; v_gene: TRBV29-1; CDR3aa: CSVEVGRQQETQYF
abundance: few; j_gene: TRBJ1-4; v_gene: TRBV19; CDR3aa: CASSLGTLEKLFF
abundance: -; j_gene: TRBJ2-7; v_gene: TRBV18; CDR3aa: CASSPPGTGSLYEQYF
abundance: many; j_gene: TRBJ1-1; v_gene: TRBV2; CDR3aa: CASDETESSRNTEAFF
abundance: -; j_gene: TRBJ2-3; v_gene: TRBV29-1; CDR3aa: CSVVGQFTDTQYF
abundance: -; j_gene: TRBJ2-7; v_gene: TRBV5-1; CDR3aa: CASSNGPFYEQYF
abundance: -; j_gene: TRBJ1-5; v_gene: TRBV4-1; CDR3aa: CASSQVTGGRQPQHF
abundance: -; j_gene: TRBJ2-1; v_gene: TRBV7-3; CDR3aa: CASSSGSSGGFNEQFF
abundance: -; j_gene: TRBJ2-1; v_gene: TRBV7-2; CDR3aa: CASSLLPRNEQFF
abundance: many; j_gene: TRBJ1-6; v_gene: TRBV5-1; CDR3aa: CASSLTGGDSPLHF
abundance: -; j_gene: TRBJ2-1; v_gene: TRBV7-2; CDR3aa: CASSRRGKKIDEQFF
abundance: -; j_gene: TRBJ2-1; v_gene: TRBV7-2; CDR3aa: CASSLVGVSFNEQFF
abundance: few; j_gene: TRBJ2-1; v_gene: TRBV9; CDR3aa: CASSTPGQGARGNEQFF
abundance: many; j_gene: TRBJ2-3; v_gene: TRBV12-3/TRBV12-4; CDR3aa: CASSLVKDTQYF
abundance: -; j_gene: TRBJ1-1; v_gene: TRBV4-1; CDR3aa: CASSRDRANTEAFF
abundance: few; j_gene: TRBJ1-4; v_gene: TRBV7-8; CDR3aa: CASSPRGSGDEKLFF
abundance: -; j_gene: TRBJ2-7; v_gene: TRBV10-3; CDR3aa: CAISPRSYEQYF
abundance: few; j_gene: TRBJ1-3; v_gene: TRBV5-5; CDR3aa: CASSLEGRYSGNTIYF
abundance: -; j_gene: TRBJ2-5; v_gene: TRBV20-1; CDR3aa: CSARPSGTGVETQYF